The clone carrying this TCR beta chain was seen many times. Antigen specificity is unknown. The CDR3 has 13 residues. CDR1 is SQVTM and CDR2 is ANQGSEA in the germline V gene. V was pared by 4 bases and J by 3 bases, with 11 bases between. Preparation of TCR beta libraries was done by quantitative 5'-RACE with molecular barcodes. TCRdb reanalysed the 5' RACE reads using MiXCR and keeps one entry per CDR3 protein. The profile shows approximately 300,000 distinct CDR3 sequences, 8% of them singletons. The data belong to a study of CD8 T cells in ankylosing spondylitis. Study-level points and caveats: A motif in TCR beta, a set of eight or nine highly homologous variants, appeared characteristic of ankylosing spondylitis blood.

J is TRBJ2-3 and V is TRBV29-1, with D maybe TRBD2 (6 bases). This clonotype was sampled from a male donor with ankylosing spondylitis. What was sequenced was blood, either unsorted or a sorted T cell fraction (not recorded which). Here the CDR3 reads CSVVQAGTDTQYF. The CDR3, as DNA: TGCAGCGTTGTACAGGCGGGGACAGATACGCAGTATTTT.